A single sample is the source of the 7 T cell receptor beta chains below, sequenced in a study of T cells after yellow fever vaccination. TCRdb ran MiXCR on the 5' RACE reads and lists one entry per CDR3 protein. The table has some 120,000 distinct CDR3 sequences, more than 6.5% seen once. The material sequenced was CD4+ T cells sorted from PBMCs, taken 10 to 11 days after the first yellow fever vaccination. Receptors originate from a man between 18 and 29 years old who received the YFV17D yellow fever vaccine.

Only a few counts were recorded for this clonotype. This rearrangement joins TRBV18 to TRBJ2-5; D is unclear. Germline V gives CDR1 KGHSH, CDR2 LQKENI. Trimming took 0 bases from V and 5 from J, leaving 7 bases between them. The CDR3 is 13 residues long. DNA for the CDR3: TGTGCCAGCTCACCACCGGTGCTCGAGACCCAGTACTTC. Its translation is CASSPPVLETQYF.

This clonotype appeared many times. This chain uses TRBV29-1 with TRBJ2-5; perhaps TRBD2 as D (6 bases). Trimming cost V 4 bases and J 5 bases, with 8 bases left between them. The CDR3 is 11 amino acids. Germline loops: CDR1 SQVTM, CDR2 ANQGSEA. CDR3 nucleotides: TGCAGCGTTGGGGGGGAGGAGACCCAGTACTTC. Translating it yields CSVGGEETQYF. Full variable domain (rest looked up from reference TRBV29-1 and TRBJ2-5): SAVISQKPSRDICQRGTSLTIQCQVDSQVTMMFWYRQQPGQSLTLIATANQGSEATYESGFVIDKFPISRPNLTFSTLTVSNMSPEDSSIYLCSVGGEETQYFGPGTRLLVL.

This clonotype was counted ten times or more. The rearrangement joins TRBV12-3 or TRBV12-4 to TRBJ2-1, with D possibly TRBD2 on 6 matching bases. V shed 5 bases and J shed 9 bases, with 17 bases lying between them. This CDR3 region has 14 residues. The CDR3 DNA is TGTGCCAGCAGTGGAGGGCCGATACTGCTTGAGCAGTTCTTC. It is translated as CASSGGPILLEQFF.

The gene calls are TRBV19 and TRBJ2-1, with unresolved D. CDR1 is LNHDA and CDR2 is SQIVND in the germline V gene (reference sequence). CDR3 length: 15 residues. Trimming took off 6 bases at V and 1 base at J, with 13 bases between the two ends. The CDR3 loop is CASSDWQSSYNEQFF. CDR3 nucleotide sequence: TGTGCCAGTAGCGATTGGCAGTCGTCCTACAATGAGCAGTTCTTC.

This clonotype was detected many times. The chain recombines TRBV6-1 with TRBJ2-7; D unresolved. The germline CDR1 and CDR2 sequences are MNHNS and SASEGT. This CDR3 has 14 residues. V dropped 2 bases and J dropped 2 bases, with 10 bases sitting between them. The CDR3 bases are TGTGCCAGCAGTGAACCTGGGTCTGCCTACGAGCAGTACGTC. Amino acids: CASSEPGSAYEQYV.

This clonotype was observed at least ten times. The chain couples TRBV5-1 to TRBJ1-1; 7 nucleotides agree with TRBD1. The CDR3 spans 15 residues. The germline V gene encodes CDR1 SGHRS and CDR2 YFSETQ. V gave up 2 bases and J gave up 1 base; unmatched junction bases: 5. CDR3 in DNA: TGCGCCAGCAGCTTAGACAGGGCTAGGAACACTGAAGCTTTCTTT. Its protein is CASSLDRARNTEAFF.

This clonotype has at least ten counts. This sequence joins TRBV5-1 and TRBJ2-3; D not resolved. Germline lookup yields CDR1 SGHRS and CDR2 YFSETQ. With 1 base removed from V and 6 bases from J, the gap between germline ends came to 9 bases. The length of the CDR3 is 13 residues. Here the CDR3 DNA reads TGCGCCAGCAGCTTGCAGCCCGGGGATACGCAGTATTTT. Amino acids: CASSLQPGDTQYF.